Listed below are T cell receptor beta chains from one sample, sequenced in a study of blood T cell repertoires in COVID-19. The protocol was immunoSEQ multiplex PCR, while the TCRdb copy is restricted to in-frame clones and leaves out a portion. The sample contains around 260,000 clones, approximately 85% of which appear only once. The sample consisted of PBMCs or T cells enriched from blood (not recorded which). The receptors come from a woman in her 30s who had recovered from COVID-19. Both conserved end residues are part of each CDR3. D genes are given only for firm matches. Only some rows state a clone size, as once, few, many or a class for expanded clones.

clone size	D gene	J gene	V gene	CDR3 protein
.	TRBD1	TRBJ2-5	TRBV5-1	CASSLGQGKETQYF
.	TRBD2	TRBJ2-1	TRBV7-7	CASSLAGGRGNEQFF
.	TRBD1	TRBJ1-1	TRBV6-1	CASSGRTGGGFDTEAFF
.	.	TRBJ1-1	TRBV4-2	CASSQDQDSLMNTEAFF
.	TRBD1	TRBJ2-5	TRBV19	CASSIVGQGKETQYF
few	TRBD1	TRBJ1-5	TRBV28	CASSPFRDRGQSQPQHF
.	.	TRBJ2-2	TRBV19	CASSAGLAAGELFF
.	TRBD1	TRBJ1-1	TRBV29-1	CSVRERQGNTEAFF
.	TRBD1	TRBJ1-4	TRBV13	CASSYTGVGGEKLFF
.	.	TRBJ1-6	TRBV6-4	CASSAAGQNSPLHF
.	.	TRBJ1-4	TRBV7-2	CASSFRPVGTNEKLFF
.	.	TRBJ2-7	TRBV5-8	CASSWTLGYEQYF
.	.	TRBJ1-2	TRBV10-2	CASSDGFGYGYTF
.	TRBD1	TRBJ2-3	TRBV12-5	CASGPGDRADTQYF
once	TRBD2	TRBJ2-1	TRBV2	CASSEGVAGHNEQFF
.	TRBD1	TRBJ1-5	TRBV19	CASSVIQGGQPQHF
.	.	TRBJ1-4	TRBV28	CASSPLGLAFGATNEKLFF
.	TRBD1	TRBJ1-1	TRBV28	CASRPGQGLTEAFF
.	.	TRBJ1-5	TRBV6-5	CASSYVRENSNQPQHF
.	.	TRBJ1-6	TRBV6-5	CASSYREPRGSPLHF
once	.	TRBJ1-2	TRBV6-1	CASSDPRGGKRGYTF
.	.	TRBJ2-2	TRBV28	CASRYGGELFF
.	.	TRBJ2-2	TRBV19	CASRRGTGELFF
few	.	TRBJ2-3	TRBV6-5	CASKGPGLTDTQYF
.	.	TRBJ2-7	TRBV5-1	CASSLNRAGVSSYEQYF
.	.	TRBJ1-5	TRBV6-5	CASSSDSFFSNQPQHF
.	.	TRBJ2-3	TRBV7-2	CASIKGFSDTQYF
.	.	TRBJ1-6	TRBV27	CASSLAGSSYNSPLHF
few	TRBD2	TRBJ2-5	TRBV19	CASMDGRVGGTQYF
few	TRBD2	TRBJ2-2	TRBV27	CASSFGTTPDTGELFF
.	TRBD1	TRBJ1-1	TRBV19	CASSPFSGGFTEAFF
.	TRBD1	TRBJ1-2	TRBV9	CASSVSGQGNYGYTF
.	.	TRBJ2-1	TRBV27	CASSRQVRTYNEQFF
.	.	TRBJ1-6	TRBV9	CASSVSPIVSGVSPLHF
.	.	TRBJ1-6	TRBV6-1	CASSALGRQAGGNSPLHF
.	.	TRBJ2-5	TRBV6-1	CASSEATQGRTQYF
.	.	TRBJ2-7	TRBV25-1	CASSGTAGPNFYEQYF
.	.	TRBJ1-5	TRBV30	CAWSTQQGYSNQPQHF
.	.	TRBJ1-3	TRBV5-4	CASSLGGVDSGNTIYF
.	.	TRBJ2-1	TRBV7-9	CASRAPKGGDPYHNEQFF
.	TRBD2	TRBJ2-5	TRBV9	CASSRGEDSLTQYF
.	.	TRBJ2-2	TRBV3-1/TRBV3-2	CASSQGKNVRRTGVAGELFF
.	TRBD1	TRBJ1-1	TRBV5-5	CASSYPTGMNTEAFF
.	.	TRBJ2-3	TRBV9	CASSSTRGTDTQYF
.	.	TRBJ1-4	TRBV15	CATSRNRINEKLFF
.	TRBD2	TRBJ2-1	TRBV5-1	CASSLFPAGGDNEQFF
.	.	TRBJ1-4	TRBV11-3	CASSTTEATNEKLFF
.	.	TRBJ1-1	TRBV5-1	CASSLNPQQGSAFF
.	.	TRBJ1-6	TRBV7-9	CASSSPDSPLHF
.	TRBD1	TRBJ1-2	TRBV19	CASGQGQGDGGYTF
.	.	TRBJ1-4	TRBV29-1	CSVETLQEDEKLFF
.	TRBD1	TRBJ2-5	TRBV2	CASRGYRFTRGPLVQETQYF
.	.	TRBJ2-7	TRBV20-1	CSARVLYEQYF